A selection of T cell receptor beta chains follows, all from one sample in a study of T-cell memory formation after mild COVID-19. TCRdb reprocessed the 5' RACE reads with MiXCR, giving one entry per CDR3 protein. Of around 470,000 distinct CDR3 sequences in the sample, 20% were seen once. Sample: PBMCs or a T cell subset sorted from them (not recorded which). The origin of the receptors is an adult woman who had mild COVID-19 (a few samples of this study predate the infection). Cell type and time point are not known. Each CDR3 is given with its conserved first and last residue. The D gene is left open where the match is weak.

cdr3_aa v_call d_call j_call
CSVGDRTSGNTIYF TRBV29-1 . TRBJ1-3
CASSFPGGELFF TRBV12-3/TRBV12-4 . TRBJ2-2
CASSVTGYGYTF TRBV9 TRBD1 TRBJ1-2
CASSLGAVIGNTIYF TRBV7-3 . TRBJ1-3
CSVDPHNIGRIYGYTF TRBV29-1 . TRBJ1-2
CASSEQGRAGELFF TRBV25-1 . TRBJ2-2
CASSPPPGRGTEAFF TRBV12-3/TRBV12-4 . TRBJ1-1
CASSQAGRFYTEAFF TRBV14 . TRBJ1-1
CASSLAGLDHEQYF TRBV7-6 TRBD2 TRBJ2-7
CATSDQTGTYNEQFF TRBV24-1 . TRBJ2-1
CSARSGLAGVNMETQYF TRBV20-1 TRBD2 TRBJ2-5
CASRQGRDTEAFF TRBV4-2 . TRBJ1-1
CASSSSASRDTSF TRBV7-9 . TRBJ1-4
CASSLTGPRYNEQFF TRBV7-3 . TRBJ2-1
CASSLTSGGAKETQYF TRBV7-8 TRBD2 TRBJ2-5
CATSDRIGNYGYTF TRBV24-1 . TRBJ1-2
CATTARRFHEQYF TRBV24-1 . TRBJ2-7
CASSDIQGPNTEAFF TRBV27 . TRBJ1-1
CASSQEEGGWIEAFF TRBV4-1 . TRBJ1-1
CASRASGRGGTDTQYF TRBV12-3/TRBV12-4 TRBD2 TRBJ2-3
CSASDRLAGHQETQYF TRBV20-1 TRBD2 TRBJ2-5
CASSRSRETEAFF TRBV18 . TRBJ1-1
CASSLTSEQYF TRBV5-5 . TRBJ2-7
CASSRSVGDNQPQHF TRBV7-9 . TRBJ1-5